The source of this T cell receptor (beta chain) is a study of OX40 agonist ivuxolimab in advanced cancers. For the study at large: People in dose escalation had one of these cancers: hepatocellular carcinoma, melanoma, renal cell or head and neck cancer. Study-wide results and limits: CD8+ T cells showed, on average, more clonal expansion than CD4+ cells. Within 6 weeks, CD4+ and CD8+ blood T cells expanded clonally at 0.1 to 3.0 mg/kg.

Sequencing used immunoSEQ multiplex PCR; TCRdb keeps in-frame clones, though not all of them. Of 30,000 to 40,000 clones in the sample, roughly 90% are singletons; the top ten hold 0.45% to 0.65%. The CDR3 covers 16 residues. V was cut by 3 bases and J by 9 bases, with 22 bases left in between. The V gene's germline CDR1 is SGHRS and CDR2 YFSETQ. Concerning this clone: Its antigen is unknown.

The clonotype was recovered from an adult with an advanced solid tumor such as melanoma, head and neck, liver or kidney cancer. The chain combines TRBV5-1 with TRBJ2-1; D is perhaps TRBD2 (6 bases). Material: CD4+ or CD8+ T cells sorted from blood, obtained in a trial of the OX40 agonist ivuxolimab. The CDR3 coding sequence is TGCGCCAGCAGCTCCTCAGGGACTGTGAAGGGCGGTGAGCAGTTCTTC. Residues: CASSSSGTVKGGEQFF.